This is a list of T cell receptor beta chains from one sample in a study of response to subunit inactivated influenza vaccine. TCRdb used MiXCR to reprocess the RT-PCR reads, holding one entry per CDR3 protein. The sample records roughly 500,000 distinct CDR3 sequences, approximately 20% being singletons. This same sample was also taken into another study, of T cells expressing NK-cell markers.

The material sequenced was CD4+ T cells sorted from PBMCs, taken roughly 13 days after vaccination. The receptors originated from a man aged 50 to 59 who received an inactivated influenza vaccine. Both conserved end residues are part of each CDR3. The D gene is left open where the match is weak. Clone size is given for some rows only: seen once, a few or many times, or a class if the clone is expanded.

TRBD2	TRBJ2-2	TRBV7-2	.	TGTGCCAGCAGCTTATCGGGACTAGCGAACACCGGGGAGCTGTTTTTT	CASSLSGLANTGELFF
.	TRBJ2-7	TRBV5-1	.	TGCGCCAGCAGCTTGTCCTGGACCTACGAGCAGTACTTC	CASSLSWTYEQYF
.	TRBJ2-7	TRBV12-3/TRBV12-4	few	TGTGCCAGCTTCATGGACACCCCCTACGAGCAGTACTTC	CASFMDTPYEQYF
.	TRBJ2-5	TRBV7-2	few	TGTGCCAGCAGCTTAGCCCCGCAGGGGACCCAGTACTTC	CASSLAPQGTQYF
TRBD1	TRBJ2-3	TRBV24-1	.	TGTGCCACCAGTGATTCCGGACAGGGGTTCACAGATACGCAGTATTTT	CATSDSGQGFTDTQYF
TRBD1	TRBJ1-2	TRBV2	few	TGTGCCAGCAGGGATCCGGGACAGGGCTATGGCTACACCTTC	CASRDPGQGYGYTF
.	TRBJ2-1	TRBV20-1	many	TGCAGTGCTAGTAGGCCCCGGGGGTTCTACAATGAGCAGTTCTTC	CSASRPRGFYNEQFF
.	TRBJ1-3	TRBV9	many	TGTGCCAGCAGCGTAGATCCGGACACTCTTTCTGGAAACACCATATATTTT	CASSVDPDTLSGNTIYF
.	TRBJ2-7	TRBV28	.	TGTGCCAGCAGTTTAGGTGGGACAAGGTCCTACGAGCAGTACTTC	CASSLGGTRSYEQYF
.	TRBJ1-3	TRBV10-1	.	TGCGCCACCCCGGACACTGGAAACACCATATATTTT	CATPDTGNTIYF
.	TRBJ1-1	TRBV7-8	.	TGTGCCAGCAGCCAACCTGGGACGGTGAACACTGAAGCTTTCTTT	CASSQPGTVNTEAFF
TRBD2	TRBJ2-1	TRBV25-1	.	TGTGCCAGCAGGGCAACTAGCGGGAGTATCAATGAGCAGTTCTTC	CASRATSGSINEQFF
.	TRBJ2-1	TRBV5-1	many	TGTGCCAGCAGCTTGGACTCCGAGCAGTTCTTC	CASSLDSEQFF
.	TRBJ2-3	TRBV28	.	TGTGCCAGCAGTTTCCCAGACCGACGCACAGATACGCAGTATTTT	CASSFPDRRTDTQYF
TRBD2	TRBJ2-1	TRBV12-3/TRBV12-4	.	TGTGCCAGCAGTCTTACCCTCAGCGGGAGATTCCATGAGCAGTTCTTC	CASSLTLSGRFHEQFF
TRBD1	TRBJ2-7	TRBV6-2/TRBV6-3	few	TGTGCCAGCAGTTACCAGACAGGGCGTGAGCAGTACTTC	CASSYQTGREQYF
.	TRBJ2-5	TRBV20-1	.	TGCAGTGCTGCGAGTAACCCCCAAGAGACCCAGTACTTC	CSAASNPQETQYF
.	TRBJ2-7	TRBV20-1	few	TGCAGTGCTAGAATAGGGGGACCTGCTGGAGAGCAGTACTTC	CSARIGGPAGEQYF
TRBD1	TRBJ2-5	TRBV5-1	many	TGCGCCAGCAGCTTGGAAACCGGGACAGGGGGGGGAGAGACCCAGTACTTC	CASSLETGTGGGETQYF
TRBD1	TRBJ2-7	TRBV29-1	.	TGCAGCGTAAACTCCGGGACAGGGGCCGAGCAGTACTTC	CSVNSGTGAEQYF